The present T cell receptor beta chain was sequenced within a study of shared clonotypes between healthy human individuals. Several immunoSEQ plates held equal portions of the genomic DNA taken from each subset. The assay was immunoSEQ multiplex PCR, and TCRdb's table has in-frame clones only and misses some. This sample has about 2.1 million clones; just over 90% occur once, and the top ten carry 1.5% to 2%. Germline loops: CDR1 LNHDA, CDR2 SQIVND (reference sequence). With 11 bases removed from V and 10 bases from J, the gap between germline ends came to 15 bases. This CDR3 spans 11 amino acids. CD8 cells classed as naive were CD45RO-negative and positively selected for CCR7, excluding terminally differentiated effector memory CD45RA+ cells.

The sample taken for sequencing was naive CD8+ T cells from PBMCs. This chain connects TRBV19 to TRBJ1-5; possibly TRBD1 for D (5 bases). This TCR was recovered from a young man in good health. Some clones in this sample may be carry-over from other donors' samples. The CDR3 DNA reads as TGTGCCGTGGGGCCCGGGCCCCCCCAGCATTTT. It encodes CAVGPGPPQHF. The entire variable domain, with the rest obtained from reference TRBV19 and TRBJ1-5, is as follows: DGGITQSPKYLFRKEGQNVTLSCEQNLNHDAMYWYRQDPGQGLRLIYYSQIVNDFQKGDIAEGYSVSREKKESFPLTVTSAQKNPTAFYLCAVGPGPPQHFGDGTRLSIL.